This T cell receptor (beta chain) was captured in a study of blood T cell repertoires in COVID-19. Study context: COVID-19 samples from acute and convalescent phases originated in the United States, Italy and Spain. Sample material is recorded as cDNA or gDNA derived from T cells, B-cell-depleted T cells, or PBMCs.

Germline CDR1 is SGHRS and CDR2 is YFSETQ. V was cut by 4 bases and J by 7 bases, with 15 bases left in between. This CDR3 contains 15 residues. Original data processing: The authors estimated nucleated cell counts from reference gene primer amplification. TCRdb's copy holds only in-frame clones and misses some; the assay was immunoSEQ multiplex PCR. Clone size and the V and J calls come from that table; the DNA yielded D and trimming. The table has about 480,000 clones, about 88% seen once. The sequence was collected from a man between 18 and 29 years old with COVID-19, enrolled during active disease. The V call is TRBV5-1, the J call TRBJ1-6; D possibly corresponds to TRBD1 (6 bases). The specimen sequenced was peripheral blood. Written as DNA, the CDR3 is TGCGCCAGCAGCAGTGGACAGTTTTGGAATTCACCCCTCCACTTT. Protein sequence: CASSSGQFWNSPLHF.